These 32 T cell receptor beta chains came from one sample sequenced in a study of blood T cell repertoires in COVID-19. The method was immunoSEQ multiplex PCR; TCRdb's version includes in-frame clones alone and lacks a portion of them. The sample carries about 100,000 clones, approximately 86% recorded once. Sequencing input: peripheral blood. Receptors were obtained from a man aged 50 to 60 with active or convalescent COVID-19.

The rearrangement uses TRBV27 and TRBJ1-5, with TRBD1 as a possible D gene (6 bases). Trimming took off 5 bases at V and 5 bases at J, with 13 bases between the two ends. In germline, CDR1 is MNHEY, CDR2 SMNVEV (reference sequence). CDR3 length: 14 amino acids. DNA for the CDR3: TGTGCCAGCAGTCCCGGGACACCTGATCAGCCCCAGCATTTT. Its protein is CASSPGTPDQPQHF.

V usage is TRBV6-5 and J usage is TRBJ2-1, with 10 bases that match TRBD2. CDR3 length: 16 residues. V trimming: 4 bases; J trimming: 7 bases; junction bases outside the gene matches: 10. Germline values: CDR1 MNHEY, CDR2 SVGAGI. The CDR3 DNA sequence: TGTGCCAGCAGTTCGCTAGCGGGAGCAGTGAGGAATGAGCAGTTCTTC. It encodes CASSSLAGAVRNEQFF.

The chain combines TRBV18 with TRBJ2-6, with 7 bases that match TRBD1. J was trimmed by 2 bases and V by 2 bases; bases with no gene match: 3. Germline values: CDR1 KGHSH, CDR2 LQKENI. The CDR3 contains 16 residues. The CDR3 nucleotides are TGTGCCAGCTCACCAAAACAGGGGACTGGGGCCAACGTCCTGACTTTC. It yields the protein CASSPKQGTGANVLTF.

The chain combines TRBV19 with TRBJ1-2, with D unclear. Germline-derived CDR1 and CDR2 are LNHDA and SQIVND (reference sequence). This CDR3 is 14 amino acids long. Trimming took 7 bases from V and 0 from J, leaving 12 bases between them. The DNA for the CDR3 is TGTGCCAGTACCGACTTCTCAGCTAACTATGGCTACACCTTC. This encodes CASTDFSANYGYTF.

This rearrangement joins TRBV3-1 (or the pseudogene TRBV3-2) to TRBJ2-1; D gene ambiguous. The CDR3 covers 14 residues. V lost 2 bases and J 5 bases, leaving 10 bases between the germline ends. Germline values: CDR1 LGHDT, CDR2 YNNKEL (reference sequence). CDR3 residues: CASSQSLTDNEQFF. CDR3 sequence (DNA): TGTGCCAGCAGCCAATCGCTTACAGACAATGAGCAGTTCTTC.

The J gene is TRBJ1-6, the V gene TRBV15, with a tentative D call TRBD1 (6 bases). The V gene's germline CDR1 is LNHNV and CDR2 YYDKDF (reference sequence). Trimming removed 0 bases from V and 6 bases from J, with 9 bases in between. CDR3 length: 15 residues. Here the CDR3 reads CATSRDRGFNSPLHF. The CDR3 DNA sequence: TGTGCCACCAGCAGAGACAGGGGATTTAATTCACCCCTCCACTTT.

Here the CDR3 DNA reads TGTGCCAGCAGCCTCAGGGGGAACACTGAAGCTTTCTTT. Protein product: CASSLRGNTEAFF. The chain recombines TRBV12-3 or TRBV12-4 with TRBJ1-1; possible D gene TRBD1, 6 bases. CDR3 size: 13 residues. V gave up 6 bases and J gave up 1 base, with 9 bases separating them.

On this clone: This same CDR3 is encoded by further DNA sequences in the sample. The chain employs TRBV7-9 and TRBJ2-7, with 11 bases lining up with TRBD1. Germline lookup yields CDR1 SEHNR and CDR2 FQNEAQ (reference sequence). The junction had 5 bases not matched to a gene; V was cut back by 5 bases and J by 2 bases. CDR3 length: 15 amino acids. CDR3 loop: CASSPRTGGPYEQYF. The CDR3 DNA follows: TGTGCCAGCAGCCCCAGGACAGGGGGCCCCTACGAGCAGTACTTC. Complete variable domain (other parts from reference TRBV7-9 and TRBJ2-7): DTGVSQNPRHKITKRGQNVTFRCDPISEHNRLYWYRQTLGQGPEFLTYFQNEAQLEKSRLLSDRFSAERPKGSFSTLEIQRTEQGDSAMYLCASSPRTGGPYEQYFGPGTRLTVT.

This clone has just one count. The V call is TRBV5-1, the J call TRBJ2-1; D is perhaps TRBD2 (6 bases). The V end was cut by 0 bases, the J end by 3 bases, with 10 bases between. This CDR3 comprises 15 residues. CDR1 is SGHRS, CDR2 YFSETQ, per germline. The chain's CDR3 is CASSLEGGGYNEQFF. The CDR3 DNA follows: TGCGCCAGCAGCTTGGAGGGAGGAGGCTACAATGAGCAGTTCTTC. Full variable domain (remainder filled in from reference TRBV5-1 and TRBJ2-1): KAGVTQTPRYLIKTRGQQVTLSCSPISGHRSVSWYQQTPGQGLQFLFEYFSETQRNKGNFPGRFSGRQFSNSRSEMNVSTLELGDSALYLCASSLEGGGYNEQFFGPGTRLTVL.

In its sample, this clone was seen once. J is TRBJ2-1 and V is TRBV30; TRBD2 agrees at 10 bases. This CDR3 region has 14 residues. The junction had 10 bases not matched to a gene; V was cut back by 2 bases and J by 12 bases. The V gene's germline CDR1 is GTSNPN and CDR2 SVGIG (reference sequence). CDR3 in DNA: TGTGCCTGGAGTCCGGGGTGGGCTAGCGGGAGGCAGTTCTTC. Protein product: CAWSPGWASGRQFF. The variable domain in full, with the rest retrieved from reference TRBV30 and TRBJ2-1, is SQTIHQWPATLVQPVGSPLSLECTVEGTSNPNLYWYRQAAGRGLQLLFYSVGIGQISSEVPQNLSASRPQDRQFILSSKKLLLSDSGFYLCAWSPGWASGRQFFGPGTRLTVL.

This clone was observed a single time. This chain links TRBV9 with TRBJ2-5; D is ambiguous. The germline V gene has CDR1 SGDLS and CDR2 YYNGEE. The CDR3 covers 14 residues. The V and J ends lost 0 bases and 3 bases respectively, with 9 bases between them. The CDR3: CASSVDLSEETQYF. The CDR3 coding sequence is TGTGCCAGCAGCGTAGACTTGTCTGAAGAGACCCAGTACTTC.

V gene TRBV3-1 (or the pseudogene TRBV3-2) combines with J gene TRBJ2-2; D is unclear. The CDR3 sequence is 13 residues long. Per germline, CDR1 LGHDT and CDR2 YNNKEL (reference sequence). Trimming removed 0 bases at V and 8 bases at J, with 7 bases between. The CDR3 DNA follows: TGTGCCAGCAGCCAAGACCCCGTGGGGGAGCTGTTTTTT. Encoded protein: CASSQDPVGELFF.

The chain uses TRBV7-8 and TRBJ2-7; possibly TRBD1 for D (5 bases). The V and J ends lost 2 bases and 2 bases respectively, with 10 bases between them. Germline V CDR1 and CDR2: SGHVS, FQNEAQ. CDR3 length: 14 residues. The CDR3 region has the DNA TGTGCCAGCAGCTTAAGGGGCGGAACCTACGAGCAGTACTTC. It encodes CASSLRGGTYEQYF.

This rearrangement joins TRBV6-1 to TRBJ2-3, with 11 bases fitting TRBD2. V was clipped by 4 bases and J by 0 bases; unmatched bases: 3. Germline V gene sequence: CDR1 MNHNS, CDR2 SASEGT. This CDR3 has 16 amino acids. The CDR3 sequence: CASSGRLAGSTDTQYF. The CDR3 bases are TGTGCCAGCAGTGGGAGACTAGCGGGAAGCACAGATACGCAGTATTTT.

This sequence joins TRBV7-3 and TRBJ2-1; weak D call: TRBD1 (5 bases). The germline V gene has CDR1 SGHTA and CDR2 FQGTGA. Trimming cost V 2 bases and J 12 bases, with 14 bases left between them. The CDR3 is made up of 13 amino acids. CDR3 nucleotides: TGTGCCAGCAGCTTAGGGGCAGGGTTCGGGCAGTTCTTC. It translates to CASSLGAGFGQFF.

The chain uses TRBV21-1 and TRBJ2-7; the D call TRBD2 from the table was never checked on the DNA. TRBV21-1 is recorded as a pseudogene. The CDR3 loop spans 13 amino acids. The chain's CDR3 is CASRRSITALCEF. CDR3 sequence (DNA): TGTGCCAGCCGGAGGAGTATTACGGCTCTTTGCGAGTTC.

This chain links TRBV5-1 with TRBJ1-1; D perhaps matches TRBD1 (5 bases). The CDR3 spans 14 residues. CDR1 SGHRS and CDR2 YFSETQ come from the germline V gene. Trimming removed 2 bases from V and 2 bases from J, with 10 bases in between. The CDR3 spells CASSFSGANTEAFF. For the CDR3, the DNA is TGCGCCAGCAGCTTTAGTGGGGCTAACACTGAAGCTTTCTTT.

The rearrangement uses TRBV24-1 and TRBJ2-5; perhaps TRBD1 as D (6 bases). V dropped 2 bases and J dropped 2 bases, with 11 bases sitting between them. Per the germline V gene, CDR1 is KGHDR and CDR2 is SFDVKD. The CDR3 loop spans 15 amino acids. The CDR3 nucleotides are TGTGCCACCAGTGATTGGGGGCCAGGGCAAGAGACCCAGTACTTC. Encoded protein: CATSDWGPGQETQYF.

The genes are TRBV5-8 and TRBJ2-7; no reliable D call. CDR3 length: 13 residues. CDR1 and CDR2 from the germline V gene are SGHTS and YDEGEE. Trimming took 2 bases from V and 2 from J, leaving 8 bases between them. The CDR3, as DNA: TGTGCCAGCAGCTTCTACAGCACCTACGAGCAGTACTTC. It yields the protein CASSFYSTYEQYF.

The chain couples TRBV12-5 to TRBJ1-1; D is uncertain. V lost 4 bases and J lost 3, with 9 bases in between. Germline CDR1 is LGHNT and CDR2 is FRNRAP. This CDR3 has 13 amino acids. CDR3 loop: CASGWRADTEAFF. The CDR3 DNA reads as TGTGCTAGTGGTTGGAGGGCGGACACTGAAGCTTTCTTT.

The CDR3 here is CASSFLWNTEAFF. CDR3 DNA sequence: TGTGCCAGCAGCTTTCTCTGGAACACTGAAGCTTTCTTT. The gene calls are TRBV7-3 and TRBJ1-1, with unresolved D. With 3 bases removed from V and 1 base from J, the gap between germline ends came to 6 bases. The germline CDR1 and CDR2 sequences are SGHTA and FQGTGA. The CDR3 covers 13 residues.

This clone was detected a few times. This chain joins TRBV19 and TRBJ2-3, with 10 bases identical to TRBD1. Germline V lookup: CDR1 LNHDA, CDR2 SQIVND (reference sequence). The CDR3 totals 15 residues. Germline trimming cut 3 bases from V and 5 bases from J; bases unmatched to any gene: 5. The CDR3 here is CASSIRGQGGDTQYF. The DNA for the CDR3 is TGTGCCAGTAGTATTCGAGGACAGGGGGGAGATACGCAGTATTTT.

This clone is a singleton in its sample. This rearrangement joins TRBV24-1 to TRBJ2-1, with a possible D match to TRBD2 (6 bases). Germline assignment: CDR1 KGHDR and CDR2 SFDVKD. The CDR3 sequence is 15 residues long. Trimming removed 7 bases from V and 10 bases from J, with 22 bases in between. The CDR3 spells CATSTPLPARGEQFF. CDR3 nucleotides: TGTGCCACCAGCACCCCCTTGCCGGCCCGGGGGGAGCAGTTCTTC.

J is TRBJ2-1 and V is TRBV20-1; 7 nucleotides line up with TRBD2. The V segment lost 3 bases and the J segment 10 bases; nucleotides outside the gene matches: 9. The CDR3 totals 13 residues. Germline V CDR1 and CDR2: DFQATT, SNEGSKA (reference sequence). CDR3 sequence reads: CSASGDVGGEQFF. CDR3 nucleotide sequence: TGCAGTGCTAGTGGTGACGTCGGGGGGGAGCAGTTCTTC.

The chain employs TRBV19 and TRBJ1-5, with unresolved D. Trimming removed 5 bases from V and 4 bases from J, with 9 bases in between. There are 13 residues in the CDR3. In germline, CDR1 is LNHDA, CDR2 SQIVND (reference sequence). The CDR3 protein is CASSGSANQPQHF. The CDR3 DNA follows: TGTGCCAGTAGTGGCAGTGCTAATCAGCCCCAGCATTTT.

The chain combines TRBV28 with TRBJ1-1, with 11 bases that match TRBD1. The germline CDR1 and CDR2 sequences are MDHEN and SYDVKM. V lost 6 bases and J lost 4; bases outside the gene matches: 4. The CDR3 consists of 14 residues. CDR3 DNA: TGTGCCAGCAGCCTAGGGACAGGGGGCACTGAAGCTTTCTTT. This gives the protein CASSLGTGGTEAFF.

This clone was seen once. This chain links TRBV28 with TRBJ1-2, with D unresolved. The V end lost 8 bases, the J end lost 5 bases, and 12 bases lay between the germline ends. Germline values: CDR1 MDHEN, CDR2 SYDVKM. The CDR3 is made up of 12 amino acids. The DNA of the CDR3 is TGTGCCAGCGCAAGCCCAGCGTATGGCTACACCTTC. It translates to CASASPAYGYTF.

This chain connects TRBV6-1 to TRBJ1-5; D not resolved. Trimming shortened V by 2 bases and J by 9 bases, and 11 bases separated the two germline ends. CDR1 is MNHNS, CDR2 SASEGT, per germline. The CDR3 has 13 amino acids. The CDR3, as DNA: TGTGCCAGCAGTGAATACAGTCCCCCGCCCCAGCATTTT. It translates to CASSEYSPPPQHF.

The rearrangement links TRBV6-5 to TRBJ1-3; tentatively, D is TRBD1 (5 bases). The ends were cut back, 0 bases at V and 3 bases at J, with 9 bases in the middle. From germline, CDR1 is MNHEY and CDR2 SVGAGI. CDR3 length: 15 amino acids. As DNA, the CDR3 is TGTGCCAGCAGTTACTCCCTGACAGATGGAAACACCATATATTTT. Its translation: CASSYSLTDGNTIYF.

This clone was seen just once. This rearrangement joins TRBV7-9 to TRBJ1-4, with D tentatively TRBD1 (5 bases). Germline CDR1 reads SEHNR; CDR2 reads FQNEAQ (reference sequence). This CDR3 has 14 amino acids. V was cut by 6 bases and J by 4 bases, with 12 bases left in between. CDR3 sequence (DNA): TGTGCCAGCAGTGCGGGGGATTATAATGAAAAACTGTTTTTT. This encodes CASSAGDYNEKLFF.

This chain links TRBV2 with TRBJ1-5; TRBD1 might be the D (6 bases). This CDR3 is built from 16 residues. Germline V gene sequence: CDR1 SNHLY, CDR2 FYNNEI. Trimming removed 3 bases from V and 3 bases from J, with 15 bases in between. CDR3 sequence: CASSEAPGQINQPQHF. CDR3 in DNA: TGTGCCAGCAGTGAGGCCCCTGGACAGATCAATCAGCCCCAGCATTTT.

This clone occurred a few times. The rearrangement joins TRBV4-1 to TRBJ2-5; the match to TRBD1 covers 10 bases. J gave up 5 bases and V 3 bases, and 9 bases lay outside the gene matches. Germline V gives CDR1 MGHRA, CDR2 YSYEKL. The CDR3 has 16 amino acids. The CDR3 bases are TGCGCCAGCAGCCAGGACGGGACAGGGGCTACGGAGACCCAGTACTTC. The encoded protein is CASSQDGTGATETQYF.